A single sample is the source of the 7 T cell receptor beta chains below, sequenced in a study of blood T cell repertoires in COVID-19. Sequencing was performed with immunoSEQ multiplex PCR; in TCRdb, only in-frame clones are kept and a portion is missing. The repertoire holds around 200,000 clones, with about 87% as singletons. Sequenced material: PBMCs or T cells enriched from blood (not recorded which). The source of these receptors is a man aged 30-40 years who had recovered from COVID-19.

This clone has more than one count but fewer than ten. The gene calls are TRBV19 and TRBJ1-6; D unresolved. The CDR3 loop spans 14 amino acids. The V end was cut by 3 bases, the J end by 5 bases, with 8 bases between. Germline CDR1 LNHDA, CDR2 SQIVND (reference sequence). The chain's CDR3 is CASSMTPHNSPLHF. The CDR3 bases are TGTGCCAGTAGTATGACACCGCATAATTCACCCCTCCACTTT.

The rearrangement joins TRBV29-1 to TRBJ2-1; D gene unclear. V dropped 4 bases and J dropped 6 bases, with 16 bases sitting between them. This CDR3 comprises 14 residues. The germline gives CDR1 SQVTM, CDR2 ANQGSEA. The CDR3 here is CSVVAALGGNEQFF. CDR3 DNA: TGCAGCGTTGTCGCGGCTCTAGGCGGCAATGAGCAGTTCTTC.

The chain carries TRBV6-5 and TRBJ1-1, with D tentatively TRBD1 (5 bases). Germline V gene lookup returns CDR1 MNHEY and CDR2 SVGAGI. This CDR3 region has 15 residues. V was clipped by 6 bases and J by 0 bases, with 14 bases between them. The CDR3 DNA reads as TGTGCCAGCAGGGGGGGGGTAACTATGAACACTGAAGCTTTCTTT. Translating it yields CASRGGVTMNTEAFF.

The chain combines TRBV11-2 with TRBJ2-3; 11 positions agree with TRBD2. Germline CDR1 reads SGHAT; CDR2 reads FQNNGV. CDR3 size: 16 residues. With 5 bases clipped from V and 8 bases from J, the junction kept 12 bases outside the gene matches. CDR3 nucleotides: TGTGCCAGCAGCGTTGATAGCGGGAGGGCCCCTACTACGCAGTATTTT. This gives the protein CASSVDSGRAPTTQYF.

This clone was observed a single time. The chain links TRBV13 to TRBJ2-1, with D perhaps TRBD2 (6 bases). The CDR3 contains 18 residues. CDR1 PRHDT and CDR2 FYEKMQ come from the germline V gene (reference sequence). V lost 5 bases and J 2 bases, leaving 22 bases between the germline ends. CDR3 nucleotide sequence: TGTGCCAGCAGCCTGGCAACCGGGCGGGATAAGACCTACAATGAGCAGTTCTTC. Residues: CASSLATGRDKTYNEQFF.

The chain couples TRBV2 to TRBJ1-1; no firm D call. CDR1 and CDR2 from the germline V gene are SNHLY and FYNNEI. The CDR3 length is 13 residues. Trimming shortened V by 4 bases and J by 0 bases, and 6 bases separated the two germline ends. In DNA, the CDR3 is TGTGCCAGCAGTGGAGGGTTGAACACTGAAGCTTTCTTT. Translating it yields CASSGGLNTEAFF.

The rearrangement uses TRBV7-9 and TRBJ2-3, with TRBD2 matching 13 bases. The CDR3 consists of 16 residues. Germline V gene sequence: CDR1 SEHNR, CDR2 FQNEAQ (reference sequence). The V segment lost 4 bases and the J segment 0 bases; nucleotides outside the gene matches: 1. CDR3 amino acids: CASSSGLAGSTDTQYF. The CDR3 DNA follows: TGTGCCAGCAGCTCGGGACTAGCGGGAAGCACAGATACGCAGTATTTT.